This T cell receptor (beta chain) was observed in a study of cytomegalovirus exposure and HLA in healthy donors listed by TCRdb under 2017. As for the study more broadly: According to a later analysis, one platform produced both the approximately 110 validation repertoires and the approximately 660 repertoires of the first cohort. To predict cytomegalovirus infection status, the study brought together high-throughput TCR immunosequencing, statistical association of individual TCRs with disease status, and machine learning. The study aimed to test whether signatures of past pathogen exposure could be identified by cataloging public T cell receptors. A separate validation cohort of more than 100 different subjects was used in addition to the approximately 610-subject first cohort.

The investigation overall reported the following: A few of the identified cytomegalovirus-associated TCR beta chains were confirmed in vitro to be specific for cytomegalovirus antigens. The study listed 164 TCR beta chains as associated with cytomegalovirus. Subsequent analysis determined that TCRs grouped into clusters in the first cohort also showed a tendency toward co-occurrence across the approximately 110 validation repertoires, and roughly 94% of cluster scores exceeded 0. A later analysis lacked HLA typing for the validation cohort, so it scored co-occurrence in that cohort across all 110 or so repertoires. While some public TCRs were present in many individuals, most TCR sequences turned up only very rarely across donors. Cytomegalovirus status was reported to be diagnosed by the classifier with high specificity and sensitivity in both the original and validation cohorts. The authors suggested that the approach could potentially be generalized to other disease states and immunological phenotypes.

The library was obtained by the immunoSEQ multiplex PCR assay. Processing in the source paper ran as follows. To diagnose cytomegalovirus status from the catalog of TCR beta chain sequences, a statistical classification framework was built. TCRdb obtained this table from immuneACCESS and retained in-frame rearrangements with V and J assigned. These tables miss some clones; where compared with another copy, unresolved V genes account for less than half of the shortfall, and the remainder is unexplained. That table supplies the V and J calls and clone size; D and trimming were determined from the DNA. Present in this sample are some 170,000 clones, more than 75% of which were seen just once. Clones ranked in the top ten supply 1.4% of the sample. This clone was found once. This receptor's antigen is unknown. No per-base quality is available; no much larger clone lies one base away. Trimming accounts for 5 bases at V and 9 bases at J, while the number of junction bases matched to no gene is 4. The CDR3 sequence holds 13 residues, the cysteine and phenylalanine included. Here the CDR3 DNA is all that survives: 39 bases in frame from base 1. Looking up the germline V gene (reference sequence) yields CDR1 WNHNN and CDR2 SYGVQD.

Donors formed part of the validation cohort, which comprised over a hundred subjects and was distinct from the first cohort of several hundred subjects. Sequencing input: PBMCs. The rearranged segments are TRBV10-1 and TRBJ1-6; TRBD1 matches 7 bases in the middle. The receptor was derived from a woman under 40 in good health and CMV-seronegative. The CDR3 protein: CASSPDRVSPLHF. The DNA is TGCGCCAGCAGTCCCGACAGGGTTTCACCCCTCCACTTT.